The entry below describes one TCR beta chain. As yet, its antigen is unknown. Germline lookup yields CDR1 MGHRA and CDR2 YSYEKL. This CDR3 comprises 14 residues. V lost 4 bases and J lost 1; bases outside the gene matches: 2. This entry is derived from a study of cytomegalovirus exposure and HLA in healthy donors. Study-level results: Analysis was carried out at a later point, and it linked a missense DCLRE1C variant to TCR beta V- and J-gene trimming.

In the PCR, 60 Vbeta and 13 Jbeta primers were used. TCRdb's table, derived via immunoSEQ multiplex PCR, lists solely in-frame clones and lacks some. The repertoire holds 150,000 to 200,000 clones, with 75% as singletons. Material for sequencing was PBMCs. This TCR came from a woman aged 45 to 65 in good health and CMV-seropositive. V and J are TRBV4-1 and TRBJ2-3; TRBD1 aligns across 7 bases. In DNA form, the CDR3 reads TGCGCCAGCAGCCTCACAGGGGGCACAGATACGCAGTATTTT. Amino acids: CASSLTGGTDTQYF.